This T cell receptor (beta chain) was observed in a study of cytomegalovirus exposure and HLA in healthy donors. Some clones are missing from TCRdb's copy, which holds only in-frame ones; the method was immunoSEQ multiplex PCR. Altogether tens of thousands of clones are present, 95% to 97% being singletons, with the ten largest covering around 1.5%. To note about this clone: What it binds is unknown.

Study findings and constraints: The study recorded 160 or so TCR beta chains that were cytomegalovirus-associated. Specificity for CMV antigens was confirmed in vitro for three of the CMV-associated chains.

Germline CDR1 GTSNPN, CDR2 SVGIG (reference sequence). J gave up 3 bases and V 5 bases, and 0 bases lay outside the gene matches. CDR3 size: 11 residues. Sequenced input: PBMCs. The chain links TRBV30 to TRBJ1-2; 7 nucleotides align to TRBD1. This receptor was taken from a woman under 30 in good health and CMV-seropositive. This chain's CDR3 is CAWGQDYGYTF. CDR3 in DNA: TGTGCCTGGGGACAGGACTATGGCTACACCTTC.